This section outlines one T cell receptor (beta chain) sequence together with its context. This entry comes from a study of human T cells and chemical hapten exposure. A single record per CDR3 protein comes from TCRdb applying MiXCR to the RACE reads. Of around 120,000 distinct CDR3 sequences in the sample, approximately 12% are singletons; the top ten hold approximately 2.8%. V shed 3 bases and J 3 bases; nucleotides not matched to a gene: 7. CDR1 is SGHAT and CDR2 is FQNNGV in the germline V gene. The CDR3 is 16 residues long. The time point: pre-sensitization, week 0. Described treatment: therapeutic diphenylcyclopropenone sensitization with weekly scalp DPC.

This receptor was obtained from a woman younger than 35 with alopecia areata. Some clones in this sample may be carry-over from other donors' samples. The specimen was whole blood, collected in connection with sensitization to the hapten diphenylcyclopropenone (DPC). The rearrangement links TRBV11-2 to TRBJ2-7; 11 positions agree with TRBD2. The CDR3 protein is CASSFSLTSGVYEQYF. For the CDR3, the DNA is TGTGCCAGCAGCTTTAGCCTGACTAGCGGGGTCTACGAGCAGTACTTC. Filled out from reference TRBV11-2 and TRBJ2-7, the complete variable domain reads EAGVAQSPRYKIIEKRQSVAFWCNPISGHATLYWYQQILGQGPKLLIQFQNNGVVDDSQLPKDRFSAERLKGVDSTLKIQPAKLEDSAVYLCASSFSLTSGVYEQYFGPGTRLTVT.